Following are 26 T cell receptor beta chains from one sample sequenced in a study of blood T cell repertoires in COVID-19 (dated by TCRdb to about 2020). Library creation used the immunoSEQ multiplex PCR assay. Sourced from immuneACCESS, this table was stored by TCRdb with only in-frame sequences that have V and J called. A share of the clones is absent; for the studies checked, an unresolved V gene accounts for under half, and the remainder has no known explanation. In this sample the table shows about 150,000 clones, around four fifths of which occur a single time. 38% of the sample rests with the top ten. Sequenced sample: peripheral blood. The receptors come from a human donor in a cohort sampled during active COVID-19.

This rearrangement joins TRBV18 to TRBJ1-1, with D possibly being TRBD1 (6 bases). CDR1 and CDR2 from the germline V gene are KGHSH and LQKENI. CDR3 length: 14 residues. Trimming took off 4 bases at V and 4 bases at J, with 13 bases between the two ends. Here the CDR3 DNA reads TGTGCCAGCTCACAGCAGGGGTTTGGCACTGAAGCTTTCTTT. Protein sequence: CASSQQGFGTEAFF.

The genes are TRBV6-5 and TRBJ1-2; 9 bases map to TRBD1. In germline, CDR1 is MNHEY, CDR2 SVGAGI. V trimming: 6 bases; J trimming: 10 bases; junction bases outside the gene matches: 12. The length of the CDR3 is 14 residues. The chain's CDR3 is CASSLDPGQGAYTF. The CDR3 DNA sequence: TGTGCCAGCAGCTTAGACCCGGGACAGGGTGCCTACACCTTC.

J is TRBJ1-2 and V is TRBV4-1, with a possible D match to TRBD1 (5 bases). CDR1 and CDR2 (germline): MGHRA, YSYEKL. This CDR3 has 17 amino acids. Trimming pared 4 bases from V and 5 bases from J, leaving 23 bases between. As DNA, the CDR3 is TGCGCCAGCAGCCCCTTCACCGGGACGGGGGGGAAGTATGGCTACACCTTC. This encodes CASSPFTGTGGKYGYTF.

The chain couples TRBV3-1 (or the pseudogene TRBV3-2) to TRBJ2-3; unclear D gene. Trimming took 0 bases from V and 4 from J, leaving 11 bases between them. Germline V gene lookup returns CDR1 LGHDT and CDR2 YNNKEL (reference sequence). The CDR3 sequence is 15 residues long. This chain's CDR3 is CASSQDRPRADTQYF. For the CDR3, the DNA is TGTGCCAGCAGCCAAGATCGTCCCCGGGCAGATACGCAGTATTTT.

This chain uses TRBV7-9 with TRBJ1-2, with D hard to call. This CDR3 is built from 15 residues. Per the germline V gene, CDR1 is SEHNR and CDR2 is FQNEAQ (reference sequence). Trimming shortened V by 3 bases and J by 0 bases, and 11 bases separated the two germline ends. The CDR3 DNA sequence: TGTGCCAGCAGCTTGGGGAGGGCGACTAACTATGGCTACACCTTC. Translation: CASSLGRATNYGYTF. Looking up the rest from reference TRBV7-9 and TRBJ1-2 gives the full variable domain: DTGVSQNPRHKITKRGQNVTFRCDPISEHNRLYWYRQTLGQGPEFLTYFQNEAQLEKSRLLSDRFSAERPKGSFSTLEIQRTEQGDSAMYLCASSLGRATNYGYTFGSGTRLTVV.

This chain joins TRBV19 and TRBJ2-6; TRBD1 might be the D (5 bases). Germline CDR1 is LNHDA and CDR2 is SQIVND (reference sequence). V was trimmed by 4 bases and J by 1 base, leaving 5 bases between them. The CDR3 spans 14 residues. CDR3 residues: CASSKGSGANVLTF. The CDR3 DNA follows: TGTGCCAGTAGTAAGGGGTCTGGGGCCAACGTCCTGACTTTC.

Only a few counts were recorded for this clone. The V gene is TRBV11-3, the J gene TRBJ2-5; 10 nucleotides agree with TRBD2. The CDR3 has 16 amino acids. The J segment lost 1 base and the V segment lost 1 base, leaving 3 bases of the junction unmatched. Germline loops: CDR1 SGHNT, CDR2 YENEEA. The DNA for the CDR3 is TGTGCCAGCAGCTTAGTTATAGCGGGGGGCCAAGAGACCCAGTACTTC. Translation: CASSLVIAGGQETQYF.

The rearrangement links TRBV5-5 to TRBJ1-1; 12 bases are a match to TRBD1. J gave up 5 bases and V 3 bases, and 8 bases lay outside the gene matches. Per the germline V gene, CDR1 is SGHKS and CDR2 is YYEKEE (reference sequence). The CDR3 has 16 residues. This CDR3 reads CASSSGTGGFATEAFF. The CDR3 bases are TGTGCCAGCAGCTCCGGGACAGGGGGCTTCGCGACTGAAGCTTTCTTT.

This clone was counted once. This sequence joins TRBV14 and TRBJ1-2, with 8 bases identical to TRBD1. The germline V gene encodes CDR1 SGHDN and CDR2 FVKESK. The CDR3 runs 15 residues. With V trimmed by 3 bases and J by 4 bases, 7 bases remained unmatched. The CDR3 reads CASSHDRGFSYGYTF. The CDR3 DNA reads TGTGCCAGCAGCCATGACAGGGGATTTTCCTATGGCTACACCTTC.

The V gene is TRBV6-5, the J gene TRBJ2-7; TRBD1 agrees at 11 bases. Trimming at V came to 2 bases and at J to 5 bases, leaving 8 bases not matched to a gene. The germline CDR1 and CDR2 sequences are MNHEY and SVGAGI. This CDR3 contains 16 residues. CDR3 loop: CASSYRPGQGDDEQYF. In DNA form, the CDR3 reads TGTGCCAGCAGTTACCGCCCGGGACAGGGGGATGACGAGCAGTACTTC.

The rearrangement links TRBV15 to TRBJ1-4; possibly TRBD1 for D (5 bases). The V and J ends lost 0 bases and 10 bases respectively, with 12 bases between them. Germline V gives CDR1 LNHNV, CDR2 YYDKDF (reference sequence). The CDR3 spans 14 residues. The CDR3 nucleotides are TGTGCCACCAGCAGAGATATCCCAAGGGGAAAACTGTTTTTT. It translates to CATSRDIPRGKLFF.

The count of this clone is one. The J gene is TRBJ2-2, the V gene TRBV5-5, with 9 positions matching TRBD1. The V gene's germline CDR1 is SGHKS and CDR2 YYEKEE (reference sequence). The CDR3 spans 15 residues. V lost 6 bases, J lost 7 bases, and 10 bases stayed unmatched. The CDR3 DNA reads TGTGCCAGCAACGTCGGGACAGGGCCGTTCGGGGAGCTGTTTTTT. Translating it yields CASNVGTGPFGELFF.

J is TRBJ1-1 and V is TRBV6-1; D perhaps matches TRBD1 (5 bases). The CDR3 is 14 residues long. With 3 bases removed from V and 3 bases from J, the gap between germline ends came to 11 bases. Germline assignment: CDR1 MNHNS and CDR2 SASEGT. The chain's CDR3 is CASSDGGEYTEAFF. The CDR3, as DNA: TGTGCCAGCAGTGACGGGGGGGAATACACTGAAGCTTTCTTT.

The V call is TRBV15, the J call TRBJ2-7; D possibly corresponds to TRBD2 (6 bases). The germline V gene has CDR1 LNHNV and CDR2 YYDKDF (reference sequence). With 3 bases removed from V and 0 bases from J, the gap between germline ends came to 12 bases. The CDR3 loop spans 15 amino acids. CDR3 sequence reads: CATSRRLGSSYEQYF. Written as DNA, the CDR3 is TGTGCCACCAGCAGGCGCCTCGGGAGCTCCTACGAGCAGTACTTC.

This CDR3 is CASSQQGAEAFF. The CDR3 DNA reads as TGTGCCAGCAGCCAGCAGGGGGCTGAAGCTTTCTTT. The rearrangement links TRBV3-1 (or the pseudogene TRBV3-2) to TRBJ1-1, with 7 bases aligning to TRBD1. The CDR3 has 12 amino acids. Per the germline V gene, CDR1 is LGHDT and CDR2 is YNNKEL (reference sequence). The trim removed 3 bases at V and 6 bases at J, leaving 1 base unmatched.

The V gene is TRBV11-1, the J gene TRBJ1-6; 10 bases map to TRBD1. This CDR3 has 15 amino acids. In germline, CDR1 is SGHAT, CDR2 FQDESV (reference sequence). V lost 5 bases and J lost 10; bases outside the gene matches: 8. The chain's CDR3 is CASSVGQGVSSPLHF. The CDR3 DNA reads as TGTGCCAGCAGCGTTGGACAGGGGGTAAGCTCACCCCTCCACTTT.

The genes are TRBV19 and TRBJ2-5, with TRBD2 matching 7 bases. CDR3 size: 14 residues. Per germline, CDR1 LNHDA and CDR2 SQIVND (reference sequence). V lost 4 bases and J lost 7; bases outside the gene matches: 9. CDR3 nucleotide sequence: TGTGCCAGTAGTAACCCGGGGGGTTCGGGGACCCAGTACTTC. It codes for CASSNPGGSGTQYF.

This clone has a handful of counts. This chain connects TRBV3-1 (or the pseudogene TRBV3-2) to TRBJ1-3; TRBD1 matches 9 bases. From germline, CDR1 is LGHDT and CDR2 YNNKEL (reference sequence). V was clipped by 4 bases and J by 4 bases; unmatched bases: 5. The CDR3 length is 15 residues. CDR3 amino acids: CASSPTTGGGNTIYF. DNA for the CDR3: TGTGCCAGCAGCCCTACGACAGGGGGAGGAAACACCATATATTTT.

The chain recombines TRBV5-6 with TRBJ2-5; 9 positions agree with TRBD2. Germline CDR1 is SGHDT and CDR2 is YYEEEE. With V trimmed by 0 bases and J by 4 bases, 4 bases remained unmatched. The CDR3 has 15 amino acids. The CDR3 loop is CASSLAPSGVETQYF. In DNA, the CDR3 is TGTGCCAGCAGCTTGGCACCTAGCGGGGTAGAGACCCAGTACTTC.

The chain joins TRBV19 to TRBJ1-4, with TRBD1 matching over 9 bases. CDR3 length: 15 residues. V shed 6 bases, J shed 4 bases, and the junction held 6 bases outside the gene matches. Germline V CDR1 and CDR2: LNHDA, SQIVND (reference sequence). The chain's CDR3 is CASRTGGSVNEKLFF. CDR3 DNA: TGTGCCAGTAGGACAGGGGGAAGCGTTAATGAAAAACTGTTTTTT.

V usage is TRBV7-9 and J usage is TRBJ1-2, with D perhaps TRBD1 (6 bases). Germline CDR1 is SEHNR and CDR2 is FQNEAQ (reference sequence). The CDR3 loop spans 14 amino acids. V lost 0 bases, J lost 8 bases, and 13 bases lay in between. CDR3 in DNA: TGTGCCAGCAGCTTAGCGGGGACATTGGGCGGCTACACCTTC. This encodes CASSLAGTLGGYTF.

V is TRBV7-9 and J is TRBJ1-2; 7 nucleotides align to TRBD1. V lost 5 bases, J lost 5 bases, and 11 bases stayed unmatched. The CDR3 has 15 amino acids. The V gene's germline CDR1 is SEHNR and CDR2 FQNEAQ (reference sequence). The CDR3 DNA reads as TGTGCCAGCAGCCCAAACGGACAGGTGGGATATGGCTACACCTTC. Amino acid sequence: CASSPNGQVGYGYTF.

The V gene is TRBV20-1, the J gene TRBJ1-2; D unresolved. Germline V gene data show CDR1 as DFQATT and CDR2 as SNEGSKA (reference sequence). V shed 3 bases and J shed 6 bases, with 8 bases lying between them. CDR3 length equals 11 residues. The CDR3 sequence is CSASSPDGYTF. CDR3 nucleotides: TGCAGTGCTAGTAGCCCCGATGGCTACACCTTC.

This clone occurred once. This chain connects TRBV5-1 to TRBJ2-1; D may be TRBD1 (5 bases). V dropped 2 bases and J dropped 9 bases, with 15 bases sitting between them. CDR3 size: 14 residues. CDR1 and CDR2 from the germline V gene are SGHRS and YFSETQ. The CDR3 region has the DNA TGCGCCAGCAGCTTTTGGCAGGGATCGGGTGAGCAGTTCTTC. This gives the protein CASSFWQGSGEQFF.

The gene calls are TRBV6-5 and TRBJ1-1; no reliable D call. Germline V lookup: CDR1 MNHEY, CDR2 SVGAGI. The CDR3 sequence is 16 residues long. The ends were cut back, 3 bases at V and 1 base at J, with 15 bases in the middle. In DNA, the CDR3 is TGTGCCAGCAGTTATCATGTCGGGAGGACGAACACTGAAGCTTTCTTT. Its translation is CASSYHVGRTNTEAFF.

The chain combines TRBV18 with TRBJ2-1; D is undetermined. CDR1 is KGHSH and CDR2 is LQKENI in the germline V gene. V was trimmed by 6 bases and J by 7 bases, leaving 16 bases between them. The CDR3 is made up of 14 amino acids. The CDR3 is CASSPKESRNEQFF. The DNA of the CDR3 is TGTGCCAGCTCCCCTAAGGAGTCACGGAATGAGCAGTTCTTC.